This TCR beta chain was captured by sequencing in a study of vaccination and CD4 T cells after COVID-19. Study in general: The convalescent population consisted of six males and four females, two of whom were of Hispanic ethnicity.

Findings of the study overall: Convalescent patients' clones that were vaccine-specific were spike mono-reactive in 304 of 307 cases. SARS-CoV-2-reactive clonotype medians increased from around 20 to 38, not significantly.

As to treatment: approximately nine-day PBMC culture with coronavirus spike peptide pools or control peptides (ViraFEST assay). Cultures of PBMCs, over 1.5 million per well, were set up with 7.5 to 10 IU/ml IL-2 and roughly 9.5 ug/ml peptide pools. Turning to this clonotype: The antigen is unknown.

The Oncomine TCR Beta short-read assay was what sequenced the DNA obtained from cultured CD4+ T cells. TCRdb re-called the PCR reads with MiXCR, one entry per CDR3 protein. The repertoire includes more than 20,000 distinct CDR3 sequences, 70% of them detected once, and roughly 8.8% sits in the top ten. Trimming pared 3 bases from V and 0 bases from J, leaving 8 bases between. Germline CDR1 reads SGHTA; CDR2 reads FQGTGA. The CDR3 loop spans 15 amino acids. The origin of this receptor is a human donor who had recovered from COVID-19. The chain recombines TRBV7-3 with TRBJ2-2; D remains ambiguous. Source material: CD4+ T cells from blood, cultured in vitro. The CDR3 region is CASSFFNANTGELFF. As DNA, the CDR3 is TGTGCCAGCAGCTTCTTTAACGCGAACACCGGGGAGCTGTTTTTT.